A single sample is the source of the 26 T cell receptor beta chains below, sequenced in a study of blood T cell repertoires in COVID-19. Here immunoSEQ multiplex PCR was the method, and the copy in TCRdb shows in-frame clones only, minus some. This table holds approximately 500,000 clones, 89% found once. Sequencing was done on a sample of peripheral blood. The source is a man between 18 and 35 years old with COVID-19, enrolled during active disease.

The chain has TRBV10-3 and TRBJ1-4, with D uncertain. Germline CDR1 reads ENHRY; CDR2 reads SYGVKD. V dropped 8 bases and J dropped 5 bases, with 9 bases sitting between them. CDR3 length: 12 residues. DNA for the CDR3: TGTGCCATCGAGGCTAGAAATGAAAAACTGTTTTTT. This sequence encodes CAIEARNEKLFF.

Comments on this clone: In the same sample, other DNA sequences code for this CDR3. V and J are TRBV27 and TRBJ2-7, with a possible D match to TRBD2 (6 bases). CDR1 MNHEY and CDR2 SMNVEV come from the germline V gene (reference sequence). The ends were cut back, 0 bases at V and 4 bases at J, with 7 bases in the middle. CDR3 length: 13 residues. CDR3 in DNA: TGTGCCAGCAGTTTATCGGGGGGTTACGAGCAGTACTTC. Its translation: CASSLSGGYEQYF.

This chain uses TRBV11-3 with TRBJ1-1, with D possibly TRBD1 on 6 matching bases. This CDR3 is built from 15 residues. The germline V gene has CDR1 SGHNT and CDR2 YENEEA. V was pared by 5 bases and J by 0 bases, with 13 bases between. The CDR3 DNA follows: TGTGCCAGCAGCGAGAACAGGGCCGTGAACACTGAAGCTTTCTTT. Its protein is CASSENRAVNTEAFF.

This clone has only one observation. The CDR3 nucleotides read TGTGCCAGCAGCCTAATCGGGACAGGGGCCGAGCAGTACTTC. As protein: CASSLIGTGAEQYF. The chain combines TRBV7-9 with TRBJ2-7; 10 bases match TRBD1. The CDR3 has 14 residues. Germline assignment: CDR1 SEHNR and CDR2 FQNEAQ (reference sequence). The V and J ends lost 5 bases and 6 bases, in that order; junction bases with no gene match: 7.

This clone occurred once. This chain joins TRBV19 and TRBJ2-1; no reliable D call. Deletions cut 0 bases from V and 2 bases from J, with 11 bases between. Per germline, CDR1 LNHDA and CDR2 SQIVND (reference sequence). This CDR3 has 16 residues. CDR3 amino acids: CASSIDAHRAYNEQFF. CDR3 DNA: TGTGCCAGTAGTATAGATGCCCACCGGGCCTACAATGAGCAGTTCTTC.

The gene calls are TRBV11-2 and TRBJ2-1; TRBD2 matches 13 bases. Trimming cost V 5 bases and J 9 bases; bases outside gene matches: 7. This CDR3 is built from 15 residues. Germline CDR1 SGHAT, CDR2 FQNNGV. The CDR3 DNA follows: TGTGCCAGCAGCCAGGGACTAGCGGGATCGAGTGAGCAGTTCTTC. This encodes CASSQGLAGSSEQFF.

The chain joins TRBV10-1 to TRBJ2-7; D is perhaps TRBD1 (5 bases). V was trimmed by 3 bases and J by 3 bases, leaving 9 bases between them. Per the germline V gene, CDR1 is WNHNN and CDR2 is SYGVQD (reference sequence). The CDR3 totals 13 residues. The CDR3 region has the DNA TGCGCCAGCAGTGACTCGACAGACTACGAGCAGTACTTC. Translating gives CASSDSTDYEQYF.

The CDR3 region has the DNA TGTGCCAGCAGCGGGGGGTTGGGTGGCTACACCTTC. Translated, it gives CASSGGLGGYTF. The chain employs TRBV2 and TRBJ1-2; D perhaps matches TRBD1 (5 bases). Looked up from germline, CDR1 is SNHLY and CDR2 is FYNNEI. The CDR3 extends over 12 amino acids. Trimming stripped 6 bases from V and 7 bases from J, with 12 bases between.

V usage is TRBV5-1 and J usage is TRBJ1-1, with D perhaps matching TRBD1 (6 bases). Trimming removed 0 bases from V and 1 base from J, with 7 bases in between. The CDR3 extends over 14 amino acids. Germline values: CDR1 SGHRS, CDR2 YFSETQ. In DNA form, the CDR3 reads TGCGCCAGCAGCTTGGCAGGGGCGAACACTGAAGCTTTCTTT. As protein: CASSLAGANTEAFF.

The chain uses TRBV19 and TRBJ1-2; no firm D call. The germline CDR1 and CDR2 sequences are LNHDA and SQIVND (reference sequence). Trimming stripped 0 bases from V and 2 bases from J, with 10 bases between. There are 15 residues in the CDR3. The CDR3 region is CASSIDNRQNYGYTF. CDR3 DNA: TGTGCCAGTAGTATAGATAACCGCCAGAACTATGGCTACACCTTC.

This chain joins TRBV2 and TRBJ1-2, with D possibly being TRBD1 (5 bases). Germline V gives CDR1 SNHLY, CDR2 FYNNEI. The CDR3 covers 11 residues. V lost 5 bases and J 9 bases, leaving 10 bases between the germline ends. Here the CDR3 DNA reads TGTGCCAGCAGTTTGGGACTTAGCTACACCTTC. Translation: CASSLGLSYTF.

The CDR3 loop reads CASGPGRIDTQYF. The CDR3 coding sequence is TGTGCCAGCGGGCCCGGGAGGATAGATACGCAGTATTTT. The chain recombines TRBV19 with TRBJ2-3; 7 nucleotides align to TRBD2. Germline V CDR1 and CDR2: LNHDA, SQIVND (reference sequence). V gave up 9 bases and J gave up 5 bases; unmatched junction bases: 8. The CDR3 spans 13 residues. Filled out from reference TRBV19 and TRBJ2-3, the complete variable domain reads DGGITQSPKYLFRKEGQNVTLSCEQNLNHDAMYWYRQDPGQGLRLIYYSQIVNDFQKGDIAEGYSVSREKKESFPLTVTSAQKNPTAFYLCASGPGRIDTQYFGPGTRLTVL.

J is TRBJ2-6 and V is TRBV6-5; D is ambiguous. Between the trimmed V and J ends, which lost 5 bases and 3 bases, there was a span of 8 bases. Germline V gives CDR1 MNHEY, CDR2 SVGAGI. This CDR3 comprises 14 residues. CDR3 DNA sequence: TGTGCCAGCAGTCCAATCAGTGGGGCCAACGTCCTGACTTTC. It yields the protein CASSPISGANVLTF.

The CDR3 coding sequence is TGCAGTGCTAGGGAGGTCGAGGCTTTCTTT. The encoded protein is CSAREVEAFF. The chain has TRBV20-1 and TRBJ1-1; D unresolved. Trimming shortened V by 3 bases and J by 11 bases, and 10 bases separated the two germline ends. The germline V gene encodes CDR1 DFQATT and CDR2 SNEGSKA (reference sequence). This CDR3 is built from 10 residues.

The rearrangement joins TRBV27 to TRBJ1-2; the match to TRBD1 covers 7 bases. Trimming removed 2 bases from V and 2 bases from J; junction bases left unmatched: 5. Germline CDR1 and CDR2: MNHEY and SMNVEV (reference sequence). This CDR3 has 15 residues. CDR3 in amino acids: CASSLAGQMNYGYTF. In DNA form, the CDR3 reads TGTGCCAGCAGTTTAGCGGGACAGATGAACTATGGCTACACCTTC.

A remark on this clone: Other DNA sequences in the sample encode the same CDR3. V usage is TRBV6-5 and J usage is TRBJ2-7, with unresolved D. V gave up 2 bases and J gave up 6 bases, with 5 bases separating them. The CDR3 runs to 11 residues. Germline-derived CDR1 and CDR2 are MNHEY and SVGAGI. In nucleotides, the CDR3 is TGTGCCAGCAGTTACACTGGCGAGCAGTACTTC. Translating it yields CASSYTGEQYF.

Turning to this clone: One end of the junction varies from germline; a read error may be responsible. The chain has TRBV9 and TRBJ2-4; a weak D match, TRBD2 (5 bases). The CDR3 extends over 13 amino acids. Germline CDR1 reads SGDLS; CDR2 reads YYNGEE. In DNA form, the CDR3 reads TGTGCCAGCAGTGGACCAACGGGGTCCGTGGTAGACTTC. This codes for CASSGPTGSVVDF.

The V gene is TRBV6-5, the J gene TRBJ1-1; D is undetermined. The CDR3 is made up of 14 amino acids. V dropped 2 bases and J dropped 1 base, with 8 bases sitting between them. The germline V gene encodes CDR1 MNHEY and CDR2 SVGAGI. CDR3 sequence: CASSYKGENTEAFF. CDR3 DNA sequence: TGTGCCAGCAGTTACAAGGGAGAGAACACTGAAGCTTTCTTT.

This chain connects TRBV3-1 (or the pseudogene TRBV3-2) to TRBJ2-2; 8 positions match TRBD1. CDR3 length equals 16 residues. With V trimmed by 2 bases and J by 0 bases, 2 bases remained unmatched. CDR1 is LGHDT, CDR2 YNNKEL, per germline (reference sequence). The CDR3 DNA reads TGTGCCAGCAGCCAAACACAGGGGGCGAACACCGGGGAGCTGTTTTTT. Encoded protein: CASSQTQGANTGELFF.

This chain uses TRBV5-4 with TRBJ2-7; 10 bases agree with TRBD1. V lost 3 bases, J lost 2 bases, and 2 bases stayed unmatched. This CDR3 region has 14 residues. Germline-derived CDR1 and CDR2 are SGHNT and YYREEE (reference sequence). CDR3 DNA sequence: TGTGCCAGCAGCTCAGACAGGGGGCCCTACGAGCAGTACTTC. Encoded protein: CASSSDRGPYEQYF.

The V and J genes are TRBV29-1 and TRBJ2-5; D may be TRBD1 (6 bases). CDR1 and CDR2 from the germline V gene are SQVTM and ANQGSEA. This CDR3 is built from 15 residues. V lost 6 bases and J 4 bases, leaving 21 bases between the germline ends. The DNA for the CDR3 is TGCAGCGTCCTATTAAGGCAGGGGTTAGGAGAGACCCAGTACTTC. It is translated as CSVLLRQGLGETQYF. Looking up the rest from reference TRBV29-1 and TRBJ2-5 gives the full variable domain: SAVISQKPSRDICQRGTSLTIQCQVDSQVTMMFWYRQQPGQSLTLIATANQGSEATYESGFVIDKFPISRPNLTFSTLTVSNMSPEDSSIYLCSVLLRQGLGETQYFGPGTRLLVL.

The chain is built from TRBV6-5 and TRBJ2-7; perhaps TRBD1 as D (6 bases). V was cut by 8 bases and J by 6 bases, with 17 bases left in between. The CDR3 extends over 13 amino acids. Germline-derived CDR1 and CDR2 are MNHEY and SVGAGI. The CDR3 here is CASGVWGLIEQYF. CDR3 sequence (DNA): TGTGCCAGCGGGGTCTGGGGGCTCATCGAGCAGTACTTC.

CDR3 in amino acids: CASSVALGQPQHF. As DNA, the CDR3 is TGTGCCAGCAGCGTAGCTCTTGGCCAGCCCCAGCATTTT. V usage is TRBV9 and J usage is TRBJ1-5; D is unresolved. This CDR3 has 13 amino acids. V lost 0 bases to trimming and J lost 7 bases, with 8 bases between them. Germline CDR1 is SGDLS and CDR2 is YYNGEE. Supplemented by reference TRBV9 and TRBJ1-5, the full variable domain reads DSGVTQTPKHLITATGQRVTLRCSPRSGDLSVYWYQQSLDQGLQFLIQYYNGEERAKGNILERFSAQQFPDLHSELNLSSLELGDSALYFCASSVALGQPQHFGDGTRLSIL.

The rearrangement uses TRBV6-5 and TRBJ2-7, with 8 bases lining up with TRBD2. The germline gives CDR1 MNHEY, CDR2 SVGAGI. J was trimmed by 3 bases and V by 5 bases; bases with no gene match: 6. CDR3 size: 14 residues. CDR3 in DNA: TGTGCCAGCAGTCCTCCGGGACTAGTCTACGAGCAGTACTTC. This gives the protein CASSPPGLVYEQYF.

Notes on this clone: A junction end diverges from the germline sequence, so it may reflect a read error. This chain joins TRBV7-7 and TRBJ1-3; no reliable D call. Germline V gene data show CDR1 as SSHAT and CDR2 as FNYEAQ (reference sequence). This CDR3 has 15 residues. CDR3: CASSLRGLRGNTIYF. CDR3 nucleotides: TGTGCTAGCAGCTTGAGAGGACTGAGGGGAAACACCATATATTTT.

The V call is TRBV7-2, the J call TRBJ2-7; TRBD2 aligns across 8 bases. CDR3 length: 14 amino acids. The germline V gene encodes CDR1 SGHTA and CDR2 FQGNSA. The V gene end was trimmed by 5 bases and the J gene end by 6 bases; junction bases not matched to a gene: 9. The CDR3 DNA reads TGTGCCAGCAGCCCTCCGGGACTAGTGATCGAGCAGTACTTC. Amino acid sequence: CASSPPGLVIEQYF.